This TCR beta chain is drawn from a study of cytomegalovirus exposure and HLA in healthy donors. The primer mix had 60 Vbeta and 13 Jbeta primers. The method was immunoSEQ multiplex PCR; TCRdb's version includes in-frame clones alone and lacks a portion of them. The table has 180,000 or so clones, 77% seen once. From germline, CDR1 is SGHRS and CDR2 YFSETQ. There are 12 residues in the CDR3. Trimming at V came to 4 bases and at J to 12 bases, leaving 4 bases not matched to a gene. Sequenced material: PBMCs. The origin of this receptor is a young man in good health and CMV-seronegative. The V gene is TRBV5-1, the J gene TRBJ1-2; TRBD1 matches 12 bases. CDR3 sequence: CASSPGTGGHTF. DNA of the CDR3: TGCGCCAGCAGCCCGGGGACAGGGGGCCACACCTTC.